What follows describes a single T cell receptor (beta chain). This entry is derived from a study of shared clonotypes between healthy human individuals. The method was immunoSEQ multiplex PCR; TCRdb's version includes in-frame clones alone and lacks a portion of them. Among roughly 2.5 million clones listed, approximately 92% were seen once. The sequence derives from a man aged 18 to 29 in good health. Input material: naive CD4+ T cells sorted from blood. Subset denoted: CD45RA+ positively selected.

As DNA, the CDR3 is TGTGCCAGCAGCTTAAGGACCCCCGGGGGGACCTACGAGCAGTACTTC. It encodes CASSLRTPGGTYEQYF. The chain links TRBV5-4 to TRBJ2-7; 7 bases are a match to TRBD2. The germline gives CDR1 SGHNT, CDR2 YYREEE (reference sequence). V was pared by 2 bases and J by 2 bases, with 10 bases of the junction left unmatched. The length of the CDR3 is 16 residues. Variable domain in full (rest from reference TRBV5-4 and TRBJ2-7): ETGVTQSPTHLIKTRGQQVTLRCSSQSGHNTVSWYQQALGQGPQFIFQYYREEENGRGNFPPRFSGLQFPNYSSELNVNALELDDSALYLCASSLRTPGGTYEQYFGPGTRLTVT.